A selection of T cell receptor beta chains follows, all from one sample in a study of regulatory T cells in long-lasting Graves disease. In TCRdb, the multiplex PCR reads were re-called with MiXCR into one record per CDR3 protein. This table holds hundreds of thousands of distinct CDR3 sequences, approximately 15% found once. These data are also associated with another study on T cells in Graves' hyperthyroidism and ophthalmopathy.

Sequenced here: peripheral blood mononuclear cells (PBMCs), sampled at new diagnosis, from a patient treated with antithyroid drugs. The receptors were gathered from a man aged 25 to 40 with Graves disease. CDR3s include the opening cysteine and the closing phenylalanine or tryptophan. The D gene is left open where the match is weak. Expanded clones are given a class, and other clones once, few, many or no size at all.

CSARETGPEQYF TGCAGTGCTAGAGAGACAGGGCCCGAGCAGTACTTC many TRBD1 TRBJ2-7 TRBV20-1
CASSAYRGNTIYF TGTGCCAGCAGCGCGTACAGGGGAAACACCATATATTTT NA NA TRBJ1-3 TRBV9
CASSLAGSYGYTF TGTGCCAGCAGTTTAGCAGGCTCCTATGGCTACACCTTC many NA TRBJ1-2 TRBV12-3/TRBV12-4
CASSQATGPRMNGYTF TGCGCCAGCAGCCAAGCCACAGGCCCGCGGATGAATGGCTACACCTTC NA NA TRBJ1-2 TRBV4-1
CASSVPQETQYF TGTGCCAGCAGTGTACCGCAAGAGACCCAGTACTTC few NA TRBJ2-5 TRBV6-4
CASSSYTEAGVGAFF TGTGCCAGCAGCTCTTACACGGAGGCGGGTGTTGGGGCTTTCTTT many NA TRBJ1-1 TRBV7-9
CASSMETVDQPQHF TGTGCCAGTAGTATGGAGACCGTGGATCAGCCCCAGCATTTT NA NA TRBJ1-5 TRBV19
CARKADGNEQFF TGCGCCAGAAAAGCTGACGGGAATGAGCAGTTCTTC few NA TRBJ2-1 TRBV5-1
CSARVTGLETQYF TGCAGTGCTAGGGTAACCGGGTTGGAGACCCAGTACTTC many NA TRBJ2-5 TRBV20-1
CASSLGGAGEQYF TGTGCCAGCAGTTTAGGGGGGGCGGGGGAGCAGTACTTC many NA TRBJ2-7 TRBV12-3/TRBV12-4
CASSLVAGFYNEQFF TGTGCCAGCAGCTTAGTAGCGGGATTCTACAATGAGCAGTTCTTC many TRBD2 TRBJ2-1 TRBV7-3
CAWSSSSYNEQFF TGTGCCTGGAGTTCGAGCTCCTACAATGAGCAGTTCTTC many NA TRBJ2-1 TRBV30
CASGTRTSGRSNEQFF TGTGCTAGTGGTACTAGGACTAGCGGGAGATCCAATGAGCAGTTCTTC many TRBD2 TRBJ2-1 TRBV12-5
CASRVPREGGGYTF TGTGCCAGCAGAGTGCCTAGAGAGGGGGGCGGCTACACCTTC many NA TRBJ1-2 TRBV6-1
CATSRDLKGNTEAFF TGTGCCACCAGCAGAGATCTCAAGGGGAACACTGAAGCTTTCTTT many NA TRBJ1-1 TRBV15
CALLDFPSGNTIYF TGTGCCCTACTGGACTTTCCCTCTGGAAACACCATATATTTT many NA TRBJ1-3 TRBV27
CAISESNRGNEKLFF TGTGCCATCAGTGAGTCGAATCGGGGTAACGAAAAACTGTTTTTT few NA TRBJ1-4 TRBV10-3
CASRGQVNEKLFF TGTGCCAGCAGAGGACAGGTTAATGAAAAACTGTTTTTT few TRBD1 TRBJ1-4 TRBV25-1
CSAWVGLADSTDTQYF TGCAGTGCTTGGGTCGGACTAGCGGACAGCACAGATACGCAGTATTTT NA TRBD2 TRBJ2-3 TRBV20-1
CASRMEEGRYNEKLFF TGTGCCAGCCGAATGGAAGAGGGGCGATACAATGAAAAACTGTTTTTT NA NA TRBJ1-4 TRBV19
CASSVRGLNQPQHF TGTGCCAGCAGCGTCAGGGGGCTGAATCAGCCCCAGCATTTT many TRBD1 TRBJ1-5 TRBV2
CASSFVSGVERLDPFTQYF TGTGCCAGCAGTTTCGTCTCAGGGGTTGAGCGCTTAGACCCATTTACGCAGTATTTT many NA TRBJ2-3 TRBV12-3/TRBV12-4
CASSLETGGGGEQFF TGCGCCAGCAGCTTGGAGACAGGGGGCGGAGGTGAGCAGTTCTTC many TRBD1 TRBJ2-1 TRBV5-1
CASSPDKFRAGELFF TGTGCCAGCAGTCCCGACAAGTTCCGGGCCGGGGAGCTGTTTTTT few NA TRBJ2-2 TRBV6-1
CASSIEGRFGEQYF TGTGCCAGTAGTATAGAGGGCCGTTTTGGCGAGCAGTACTTC many NA TRBJ2-7 TRBV19
CSARDFVPYGYTF TGCAGTGCTAGAGATTTTGTTCCCTATGGCTACACCTTC few NA TRBJ1-2 TRBV20-1
CSARLPLTGKETQYF TGCAGTGCTAGACTCCCCCTCACAGGGAAGGAGACCCAGTACTTC many NA TRBJ2-5 TRBV20-1
CASSQDRTLTTYEQYF TGCGCCAGCAGCCAAGATCGCACCCTCACCACCTACGAGCAGTACTTC NA NA TRBJ2-7 TRBV4-1
CASSDRDRAFTDTQYF TGTGCCAGCAGCGACCGGGACAGGGCTTTCACAGATACGCAGTATTTT few TRBD1 TRBJ2-3 TRBV12-3/TRBV12-4
CASSYILTDTQYF TGTGCCAGCAGTTACATCCTCACAGATACGCAGTATTTT many NA TRBJ2-3 TRBV6-5
CATLTAYNEQFF TGTGCCACCTTGACTGCGTACAATGAGCAGTTCTTC many NA TRBJ2-1 TRBV10-3
CASSPGGPRSNTEAFF TGTGCCAGCAGCCCGGGAGGCCCGCGGTCGAACACTGAAGCTTTCTTT NA NA TRBJ1-1 TRBV5-4
CASSLAGVLKETQYF TGTGCCAGCAGTTTAGCGGGAGTCTTGAAGGAGACCCAGTACTTC many TRBD2 TRBJ2-5 TRBV28
CASSFGGRQPQHF TGTGCCAGCAGCTTTGGGGGCCGTCAGCCCCAGCATTTT many NA TRBJ1-5 TRBV11-2
CASSPLEGEQYF TGTGCCAGCAGTCCCCTCGAGGGGGAGCAGTACTTC many NA TRBJ2-7 TRBV28
CASSSHRQGLPRDTGELFF TGCGCCAGCAGCTCCCATCGACAGGGACTCCCCAGAGACACCGGGGAGCTGTTTTTT NA NA TRBJ2-2 TRBV5-1
CASAGTENIQYF TGTGCCAGCGCCGGGACAGAAAACATTCAGTACTTC many TRBD1 TRBJ2-4 TRBV6-2/TRBV6-3
CASTRQETVSGSLFNEQFF TGTGCCAGCACCCGACAAGAAACCGTAAGCGGGTCCCTCTTCAATGAGCAGTTCTTC many NA TRBJ2-1 TRBV12-3/TRBV12-4
CAWRQGSAFF TGTGCCTGGAGGCAGGGTTCAGCTTTCTTT many NA TRBJ1-1 TRBV30
CASSVASGRAVVSEQFF TGTGCCAGCAGTGTGGCTAGCGGGAGGGCCGTCGTGAGTGAGCAGTTCTTC NA TRBD2 TRBJ2-1 TRBV2
CASSQYLRGETQYF TGTGCCAGCAGCCAGTACCTTAGAGGGGAGACCCAGTACTTC NA NA TRBJ2-5 TRBV14
CASSPRPWVPNEKLFF TGTGCCAGCAGTCCGCGGCCCTGGGTACCTAATGAAAAACTGTTTTTT many NA TRBJ1-4 TRBV27
CSGGGQGGTEAFF TGCAGCGGCGGCGGACAGGGGGGGACTGAAGCTTTCTTT NA TRBD1 TRBJ1-1 TRBV29-1
CASSFARETQYF TGTGCCAGCAGCTTTGCCCGGGAGACCCAGTACTTC many NA TRBJ2-5 TRBV5-1
CSAAPGTSGYNEQFF TGCAGTGCGGCCCCCGGGACTAGCGGTTACAATGAGCAGTTCTTC NA TRBD2 TRBJ2-1 TRBV20-1